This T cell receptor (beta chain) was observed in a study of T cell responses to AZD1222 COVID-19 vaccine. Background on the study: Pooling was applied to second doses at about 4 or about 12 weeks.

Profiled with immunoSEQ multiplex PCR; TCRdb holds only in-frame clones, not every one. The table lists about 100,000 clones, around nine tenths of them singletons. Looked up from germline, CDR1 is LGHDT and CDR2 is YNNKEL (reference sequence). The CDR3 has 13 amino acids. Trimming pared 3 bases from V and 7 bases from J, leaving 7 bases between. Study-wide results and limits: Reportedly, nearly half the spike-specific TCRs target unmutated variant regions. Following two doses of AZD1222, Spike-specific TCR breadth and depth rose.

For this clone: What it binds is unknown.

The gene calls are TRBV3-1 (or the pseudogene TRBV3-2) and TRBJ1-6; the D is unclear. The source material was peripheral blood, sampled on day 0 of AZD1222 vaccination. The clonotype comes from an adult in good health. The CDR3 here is CASSQGRNSPLHF. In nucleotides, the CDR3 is TGTGCCAGCAGCCAGGGTAGAAATTCACCCCTCCACTTT.